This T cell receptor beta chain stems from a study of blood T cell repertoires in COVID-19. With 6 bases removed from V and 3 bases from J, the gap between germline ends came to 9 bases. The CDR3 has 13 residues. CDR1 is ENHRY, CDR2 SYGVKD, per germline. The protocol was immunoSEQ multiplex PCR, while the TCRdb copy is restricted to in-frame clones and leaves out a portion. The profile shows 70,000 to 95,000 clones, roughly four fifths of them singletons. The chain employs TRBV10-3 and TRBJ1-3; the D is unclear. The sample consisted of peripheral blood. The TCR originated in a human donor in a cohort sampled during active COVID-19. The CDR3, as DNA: TGTGCCATCAGCCGCCCGGTTGGAAACACCATATATTTT. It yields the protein CAISRPVGNTIYF.